These T cell receptor beta chains were read from a single sample in a study of cytomegalovirus exposure and HLA in healthy donors. TCRdb keeps only in-frame clones here, not all; method: immunoSEQ multiplex PCR. Altogether about 190,000 clones are present, 60% to 80% being singletons, with the ten largest covering 2% to 2.5%. Sequencing was carried out using PBMCs. Source of these receptors: a woman aged 25 to 39 in good health and CMV-seropositive. Each CDR3 is given with its conserved first and last residue. The order of the fields is J gene, D gene, V gene, clone size, CDR3 DNA, CDR3 protein. D genes are given only for firm matches. Only some rows state a clone size, as once, few, many or a class for expanded clones.

J: TRBJ2-1
D: NA
V: TRBV2
size: NA
DNA: TGTGCCAGCAGCCTACAGGGGGGGAATGAGCAGTTCTTC
CDR3: CASSLQGGNEQFF

J: TRBJ1-2
D: TRBD1
V: TRBV4-2
size: NA
DNA: TGTGCCAGCAGCCCAGGGGGCTTCTATGGCTACACCTTC
CDR3: CASSPGGFYGYTF

J: TRBJ2-2
D: NA
V: TRBV19
size: NA
DNA: TGTGCCAGTAGTGTTGCACAGGGTCGGACCGGGGAGCTGTTTTTT
CDR3: CASSVAQGRTGELFF

J: TRBJ1-5
D: NA
V: TRBV19
size: NA
DNA: TGTGCCAGTAGTGTTGACCCGACAGAGAGGAATCAGCCCCAGCATTTT
CDR3: CASSVDPTERNQPQHF

J: TRBJ2-1
D: TRBD2
V: TRBV5-1
size: NA
DNA: TGCGCCAGCAGCTTGGCCCCAGGGGCTAGCGGGGTCAATGAGCAGTTCTTC
CDR3: CASSLAPGASGVNEQFF

J: TRBJ2-3
D: TRBD1
V: TRBV7-9
size: once
DNA: TGTGCCAGCAGCTTAGCGGGACAGGGTAGCACAGATACGCAGTATTTT
CDR3: CASSLAGQGSTDTQYF

J: TRBJ1-3
D: NA
V: TRBV9
size: NA
DNA: TGTGCCAGCAGCCCCGGGATATCCGGACTCTCTGGAAACACCATATATTTT
CDR3: CASSPGISGLSGNTIYF

J: TRBJ2-7
D: NA
V: TRBV13
size: NA
DNA: TGTGCCAGCAGCTACAGGGACCCACCTCTGAGGGAGCAGTACTTC
CDR3: CASSYRDPPLREQYF

J: TRBJ1-5
D: NA
V: TRBV5-4
size: NA
DNA: TGTGCCAGCAGCTTCGGTACAGGGAGGGAGTGGCAGCCCCAGCATTTT
CDR3: CASSFGTGREWQPQHF

J: TRBJ2-7
D: NA
V: TRBV6-1
size: few
DNA: TGTGCCAGCACCCAAGGGGCGGACGCCTACGAGCAGTACTTC
CDR3: CASTQGADAYEQYF

J: TRBJ1-4
D: TRBD1
V: TRBV28
size: NA
DNA: TGTGCCATTACCCGGGACAGGGGGCATGAAAAACTGTTTTTT
CDR3: CAITRDRGHEKLFF

J: TRBJ2-7
D: NA
V: TRBV10-3
size: medium-sized
DNA: TGTGCCACCGGGTTCCTGACAGCTTTTACCATTTACGAGCAGTACTTC
CDR3: CATGFLTAFTIYEQYF